This entry lists 32 T cell receptor beta chains sequenced from one sample in a study of T cells in women clearing cervical HPV infection. Assay: immunoSEQ multiplex PCR; the TCRdb copy retains only in-frame clones and omits some. Recorded for this sample: 30,000 to 45,000 clones. Sequencing was done on a sample of blood buffy coat. These receptors were obtained from a woman aged 18 to 75 with a cervical HPV16 infection that either progressed to CIN3+ or cleared (not recorded which).

As to this clone: The sequence runs out 3 residues before the end of the CDR3; the remainder is reconstructed from the germline J gene. V gene TRBV5-5 combines with J gene TRBJ2-7, with a possible D match to TRBD2 (6 bases). In germline, CDR1 is SGHKS, CDR2 YYEKEE (reference sequence). Trimming pared 4 bases from V and 4 bases from J, leaving 18 bases between. This CDR3 region has 15 residues. The sequenced CDR3 bases are TGTGCCAGCAGCCCCGGAGGGACTGACCTTTACGAG. This sequence encodes CASSPGGTDLYE. The entire CDR3 reads CASSPGGTDLYEQYF.

On this clone: The read gets to within 3 residues of the CDR3 end, and the germline J gene fills in the rest. The rearrangement links TRBV7-2 to TRBJ2-3, with TRBD1 as a possible D gene (8 bases). The germline CDR1 and CDR2 sequences are SGHTA and FQGNSA. The CDR3 spans 15 residues. This CDR3 reads CASSSLQGGGETQYF. The sequenced part of the CDR3 DNA is TGTGCCAGCAGCTCCCTACAGGGGGGAGGGGAGACG.

With respect to this clone: The CDR3 end falls 3 residues outside the read, so it is completed with the germline J gene. The chain has TRBV5-4 and TRBJ2-2, with 10 nucleotides matching TRBD2. The V gene's germline CDR1 is SGHNT and CDR2 YYREEE (reference sequence). This CDR3 is built from 15 residues. V lost 4 bases to trimming and J lost 6 bases; unmatched junction nucleotides: 6. The CDR3: CASSTTSGIPGELFF. Partial CDR3 DNA: TGTGCCAGCAGCACCACTAGCGGGATCCCCGGGGAG.

Comments on this clone: The read falls 3 residues short of the CDR3 end, and the missing part is taken from the germline J gene. The rearrangement joins TRBV7-9 to TRBJ1-3; D is uncertain. Trimming cost V 1 base and J 6 bases, with 13 bases left between them. Germline CDR1 is SEHNR and CDR2 is FQNEAQ (reference sequence). This CDR3 spans 15 amino acids. Partial CDR3 DNA: TGTGCCAGCAGCTTAGGGGCCGGTGGTCCAAACACC. Protein: CASSLGAGGPNT. The whole CDR3 protein is CASSLGAGGPNTIYF.

Points on this clone: The CDR3 end lies 3 residues beyond the end of the read and is filled in from the germline J gene. V is TRBV11-2 and J is TRBJ2-3; D gene ambiguous. Germline-derived CDR1 and CDR2 are SGHAT and FQNNGV. V lost 4 bases and J lost 5, with 10 bases in between. There are 13 residues in the CDR3. CDR3 residues: CASSYTVGDTQYF. The DNA read from the CDR3 is TGTGCCAGCAGCTACACAGTGGGAGATACG.

In the case of this clone: The DNA ends 3 residues before the CDR3 does, and the rest of the CDR3 is filled in from the germline J gene. The chain links TRBV20-1 to TRBJ2-7, with 13 bases fitting TRBD2. Germline V gene sequence: CDR1 DFQATT, CDR2 SNEGSKA (reference sequence). V lost 4 bases, J lost 2 bases, and 11 bases stayed unmatched. The CDR3 is 17 amino acids. CDR3 DNA (partial): TGCAGTGCTATGATTGGACTAGCGGGAGCGTATGCCTACGAG. Translated, it gives CSAMIGLAGAYAYE. The whole CDR3 sequence reads CSAMIGLAGAYAYEQYF.

As concerns this clone: With the read ending 3 residues before the CDR3 end, the germline J gene is used to fill in that end. The chain carries TRBV7-6 and TRBJ1-3; D not resolved. V dropped 1 base and J dropped 0 bases, with 13 bases sitting between them. This CDR3 region has 17 residues. CDR1 is SGHVS, CDR2 FNYEAQ, per germline. The covered CDR3 bases are TGTGCCAGCAGCTTAGACCTCGGGGTTTCCTCTGGAAACACC. Its translation: CASSLDLGVSSGNT. The full CDR3 protein is CASSLDLGVSSGNTIYF.

This chain's CDR3 is CASSVLAGADTGELFF. Partial CDR3 DNA: TGTGCCAGCAGTGTGTTGGCAGGGGCGGACACCGGGGAG. This chain connects TRBV2 to TRBJ2-2; D perhaps matches TRBD1 (6 bases). The read stops 3 residues short of the end of the CDR3; the missing end is completed from the germline J gene. Germline CDR1 SNHLY, CDR2 FYNNEI. The CDR3 extends over 16 amino acids. V dropped 4 bases and J dropped 3 bases, with 15 bases sitting between them.

CDR3 DNA (partial): TGTGCCAGCTCACCAAGCAGGGCCGGTGGC. Its protein is CASSPSRAGG. The complete CDR3 protein is CASSPSRAGGYTF. The J gene is TRBJ1-2, the V gene TRBV18; possibly TRBD1 for D (5 bases). The DNA ends 3 residues before the CDR3 does, and the rest of the CDR3 is filled in from the germline J gene. V was shortened by 2 bases and J by 7 bases, with 11 bases between the two germline ends. The germline CDR1 and CDR2 sequences are KGHSH and LQKENI. The CDR3 spans 13 residues.

Notes on this clone: Coverage ceases 3 residues before the CDR3 finishes, and the germline J gene fills in the end. The V gene is TRBV7-6, the J gene TRBJ2-1; 9 bases match TRBD1. Germline V gene sequence: CDR1 SGHVS, CDR2 FNYEAQ. CDR3 length: 15 residues. Trimming removed 2 bases from V and 7 bases from J; junction bases left unmatched: 6. Partial CDR3 DNA: TGTGCCAGCAGCTTAACCGGGACAGGGAGAAATGAG. It yields the protein CASSLTGTGRNE. The full CDR3 is CASSLTGTGRNEQFF.

As to this clone: The read stops 3 residues short of the end of the CDR3; the missing end is completed from the germline J gene. The rearrangement uses TRBV30 and TRBJ2-3; D gene uncertain. The CDR3 runs to 11 residues. Germline values: CDR1 GTSNPN, CDR2 SVGIG (reference sequence). The CDR3 sequence is CAWGKQETQYF. The covered CDR3 bases are TGTGCCTGGGGCAAACAAGAGACG.

Regarding this clone: The read is 3 residues too short to cover the CDR3 end, so that end is filled in from the germline J gene. The chain joins TRBV7-9 to TRBJ2-5; TRBD2 is a possible D gene (5 bases). The CDR3 length is 15 residues. Trimming shortened V by 2 bases and J by 5 bases, and 15 bases separated the two germline ends. Germline-derived CDR1 and CDR2 are SEHNR and FQNEAQ (reference sequence). CDR3 in amino acids: CASSLIASLGETQYF. The CDR3 DNA, read in part, is TGTGCCAGCAGCTTAATTGCTAGCCTGGGGGAGACC.

Remarks on this clone: The read gets to within 3 residues of the CDR3 end, and the germline J gene fills in the rest. The genes are TRBV29-1 and TRBJ1-1; D may be TRBD1 (5 bases). The CDR3 sequence is 15 residues long. Germline V lookup: CDR1 SQVTM, CDR2 ANQGSEA. Deletions cut 5 bases from V and 0 bases from J, with 16 bases between. Incomplete CDR3 DNA: TGCAGCGTTCCCAGTAAGACAGTGATGAACACTGAA. Protein product: CSVPSKTVMNTE. In full, the CDR3 is CSVPSKTVMNTEAFF.

With respect to this clone: Read coverage stops 3 residues before the CDR3 terminus; the germline J gene supplies the remainder. V is TRBV7-9 and J is TRBJ1-4, with 8 bases that match TRBD1. The CDR3 totals 15 residues. With V trimmed by 5 bases and J by 8 bases, 10 bases remained unmatched. Looked up from germline, CDR1 is SEHNR and CDR2 is FQNEAQ (reference sequence). This CDR3 is CASSPRGTGIEKLFF. The CDR3 DNA, read in part, is TGTGCCAGCAGCCCAAGGGGGACAGGTATAGAAAAA.

In the case of this clone: The read comes to an end 3 residues before the CDR3 does, leaving the germline J gene to fill in the end. J is TRBJ2-7 and V is TRBV28; a possible D gene is TRBD2 (6 bases). V was pared by 7 bases and J by 5 bases, with 15 bases between. CDR1 and CDR2 from the germline V gene are MDHEN and SYDVKM. The CDR3 has 13 residues. CDR3 DNA (partial): TGTGCCAGCAACCAAGAGGCGGGAAACGAG. As protein: CASNQEAGNE. The full CDR3 reads CASNQEAGNEQYF.

Comment on this clone: The read is 3 residues too short to cover the CDR3 end, so that end is filled in from the germline J gene. V usage is TRBV29-1 and J usage is TRBJ2-3, with TRBD1 identical over 9 bases. With V trimmed by 6 bases and J by 3 bases, 10 bases remained unmatched. Germline loops: CDR1 SQVTM, CDR2 ANQGSEA. This CDR3 comprises 15 residues. The CDR3 bases that were read are TGCAGCGTGGCTTCCGGGACAGGGTCGACAGATACG. Residues: CSVASGTGSTDT. The whole CDR3 reads CSVASGTGSTDTQYF.

As concerns this clone: The CDR3 end lies 3 residues beyond the end of the read and is filled in from the germline J gene. V gene TRBV7-2 combines with J gene TRBJ2-3; TRBD1 matches 7 bases. The ends lost 5 bases at V and 2 bases at J; junction bases unmatched: 4. In germline, CDR1 is SGHTA, CDR2 FQGNSA. This CDR3 region has 14 residues. CDR3 DNA (partial): TGTGCCAGCAGCCCGGGACAGCACACAGATACG. Translated: CASSPGQHTDT. The whole CDR3 reads CASSPGQHTDTQYF.

As for this clone: The read gets to within 3 residues of the CDR3 end, and the germline J gene fills in the rest. The V and J genes are TRBV19 and TRBJ1-1; possibly TRBD1 for D (6 bases). CDR3 length: 15 amino acids. The V end lost 5 bases, the J end lost 5 bases, and 18 bases lay between the germline ends. The germline V gene encodes CDR1 LNHDA and CDR2 SQIVND (reference sequence). The CDR3 sequence: CASSSRGPWGTEAFF. The sequenced CDR3 bases are TGTGCCAGTAGTTCCAGGGGACCGTGGGGAACTGAA.

On this clone itself: From the germline J gene comes the end of the CDR3, since the read stops 3 residues before it. This chain connects TRBV5-3 to TRBJ1-4; weak D call: TRBD1 (5 bases). TRBV5-3 is an ORF; its function is uncertain. Trimming stripped 2 bases from V and 0 bases from J, with 11 bases between. CDR3 length: 16 residues. The DNA read from the CDR3 is TGTGCCAGAAGCTTCCCAGGGACTTCAACTAATGAAAAA. This sequence encodes CARSFPGTSTNEK. From start to end, the CDR3 is CARSFPGTSTNEKLFF.

To note about this clone: Coverage ceases 3 residues before the CDR3 finishes, and the germline J gene fills in the end. The rearrangement uses TRBV5-1 and TRBJ1-4, with D possibly being TRBD1 (6 bases). This CDR3 comprises 16 residues. Germline CDR1 reads SGHRS; CDR2 reads YFSETQ. V was pared by 2 bases and J by 2 bases, with 13 bases between. CDR3 bases read: TGCGCCAGCAGCTTAAGGGGGATTCAGACTAATGAAAAA. Amino acids: CASSLRGIQTNEK. The full CDR3 sequence reads CASSLRGIQTNEKLFF.

A note on this clone: The CDR3 is cut off 3 residues early in the read; its end comes from the germline J gene. This chain uses TRBV19 with TRBJ1-1, with D tentatively TRBD1 (5 bases). The CDR3 totals 14 residues. CDR1 is LNHDA and CDR2 is SQIVND in the germline V gene (reference sequence). Trimming stripped 2 bases from V and 5 bases from J, with 12 bases between. The sequenced part of the CDR3 DNA is TGTGCCAGTAGTATATCTCTGGGGGGAACTGAA. It codes for CASSISLGGTE. The whole CDR3 sequence is CASSISLGGTEAFF.

With respect to this clone: The sequence runs out 3 residues before the end of the CDR3; the remainder is reconstructed from the germline J gene. This sequence joins TRBV7-2 and TRBJ1-1; 9 nucleotides line up with TRBD1. The trim removed 1 base at V and 5 bases at J, leaving 5 bases unmatched. Germline V gene sequence: CDR1 SGHTA, CDR2 FQGNSA. The CDR3 totals 15 residues. Incomplete CDR3 DNA: TGTGCCAGCAGCTTAGTTGGGACAGGGATAACTGAA. Protein product: CASSLVGTGITE. The full-length CDR3 reads as CASSLVGTGITEAFF.

About this clone itself: The read comes to an end 3 residues before the CDR3 does, leaving the germline J gene to fill in the end. The V gene is TRBV29-1, the J gene TRBJ1-1, with D unresolved. The CDR3 runs 14 residues. Germline loops: CDR1 SQVTM, CDR2 ANQGSEA. V was cut by 2 bases and J by 1 base, with 11 bases left in between. CDR3 DNA, as far as it was read: TGCAGCGTTGAATATCAACATTCGAACACTGAA. Translating gives CSVEYQHSNTE. The whole CDR3 sequence is CSVEYQHSNTEAFF. The variable domain in full, completed from reference TRBV29-1 and TRBJ1-1, reads SAVISQKPSRDICQRGTSLTIQCQVDSQVTMMFWYRQQPGQSLTLIATANQGSEATYESGFVIDKFPISRPNLTFSTLTVSNMSPEDSSIYLCSVEYQHSNTEAFFGQGTRLTVV.

About this clone: The CDR3 end lies 3 residues beyond the end of the read and is filled in from the germline J gene. The chain employs TRBV7-3 and TRBJ2-1; a possible D gene is TRBD2 (5 bases). The CDR3 length is 13 residues. In germline, CDR1 is SGHTA, CDR2 FQGTGA. V dropped 8 bases and J dropped 5 bases, with 13 bases sitting between them. CDR3 loop: CASGYSANNEQFF. Incomplete CDR3 DNA: TGTGCCAGCGGATATAGCGCGAACAATGAG.

With respect to this clone: The CDR3 is cut off 3 residues early in the read; its end comes from the germline J gene. The V and J genes are TRBV7-2 and TRBJ2-1, with D perhaps matching TRBD2 (6 bases). The CDR3 runs to 14 residues. Trimming removed 0 bases from V and 6 bases from J, with 9 bases in between. Germline-derived CDR1 and CDR2 are SGHTA and FQGNSA. The CDR3 is CASSLAAGTNEQFF. The covered CDR3 bases are TGTGCCAGCAGCTTAGCGGCGGGGACCAATGAG. Combining the CDR3 with reference TRBV7-2 and TRBJ2-1 gives the whole variable domain GAGVSQSPSNKVTEKGKDVELRCDPISGHTALYWYRQSLGQGLEFLIYFQGNSAPDKSGLPSDRFSAERTGGSVSTLTIQRTQQEDSAVYLCASSLAAGTNEQFFGPGTRLTVL.

Notes on this clone: The sequence runs out 3 residues before the end of the CDR3; the remainder is reconstructed from the germline J gene. The J gene is TRBJ1-5, the V gene TRBV6-4; D is ambiguous. The germline gives CDR1 MRHNA, CDR2 SNTAGT. The CDR3 totals 16 residues. V gave up 7 bases and J gave up 0 bases, with 16 bases separating them. The sequenced CDR3 bases are TGTGCCAGCAAGGGCGGGAGGGATAATAGCAATCAGCCC. This gives the protein CASKGGRDNSNQP. The entire CDR3 protein reads CASKGGRDNSNQPQHF.

Its frequency marks this clone as medium-sized. The read terminates 3 residues before the CDR3 end, so the remaining end is supplied by the germline J gene. The rearrangement joins TRBV29-1 to TRBJ2-5; 13 nucleotides match TRBD2. Germline values: CDR1 SQVTM, CDR2 ANQGSEA. J gave up 1 base and V 4 bases, and 0 bases lay outside the gene matches. CDR3 length: 14 residues. CDR3 bases read: TGCAGCGTTGGACTAGCGGGGGGCCAAGAGACC. It codes for CSVGLAGGQET. The entire CDR3 sequence reads CSVGLAGGQETQYF.

A note on this clone: The CDR3 end is not reached by the read, which stops 3 residues before it; the germline J gene fills it in. V and J are TRBV20-1 and TRBJ2-7, with 7 bases fitting TRBD2. With V trimmed by 6 bases and J by 0 bases, 5 bases remained unmatched. Germline assignment: CDR1 DFQATT and CDR2 SNEGSKA (reference sequence). The CDR3 length is 13 residues. The DNA read from the CDR3 is TGCAGTGCCCCCTCTAGCGGCTCCTACGAG. Its translation is CSAPSSGSYE. The CDR3 in full is CSAPSSGSYEQYF.

Concerning this clone itself: The CDR3 end lies 3 residues beyond the end of the read and is filled in from the germline J gene. The V and J genes are TRBV28 and TRBJ2-7, with D maybe TRBD2 (6 bases). Germline CDR1 reads MDHEN; CDR2 reads SYDVKM. This CDR3 has 15 amino acids. Trimming stripped 3 bases from V and 4 bases from J, with 16 bases between. CDR3 DNA, as far as it was read: TGTGCCAGCAGTTTTTTCGGGGGTAAGGTTTACGAG. This translates into CASSFFGGKVYE. The whole CDR3 protein is CASSFFGGKVYEQYF. The full variable domain, in which reference TRBV28 and TRBJ2-7 provide the parts outside the CDR3, is DVKVTQSSRYLVKRTGEKVFLECVQDMDHENMFWYRQDPGLGLRLIYFSYDVKMKEKGDIPEGYSVSREKKERFSLILESASTNQTSMYLCASSFFGGKVYEQYFGPGTRLTVT.

Of note for this clone: The read gets to within 3 residues of the CDR3 end, and the germline J gene fills in the rest. This sequence joins TRBV19 and TRBJ1-2; D is perhaps TRBD1 (6 bases). This CDR3 comprises 14 residues. Germline V lookup: CDR1 LNHDA, CDR2 SQIVND (reference sequence). The CDR3 sequence is CASNNRAGSYDYTF. The CDR3 DNA, read in part, is TGTGCCAGTAATAACAGGGCCGGCTCCTACGAC.

For this clone: Sequencing ends 3 residues short of the CDR3 end; the germline J gene provides the rest. The chain combines TRBV7-2 with TRBJ2-6; TRBD1 might be the D (5 bases). The germline gives CDR1 SGHTA, CDR2 FQGNSA. V lost 6 bases and J lost 2, with 11 bases in between. There are 15 residues in the CDR3. CDR3 DNA, as far as it was read: TGTGCCAGCAGTCCAGGGTTTACTGGGGCCAACGTC. Its translation: CASSPGFTGANV. The CDR3 in full is CASSPGFTGANVLTF. The full variable domain, in which reference TRBV7-2 and TRBJ2-6 provide the parts outside the CDR3, is GAGVSQSPSNKVTEKGKDVELRCDPISGHTALYWYRQSLGQGLEFLIYFQGNSAPDKSGLPSDRFSAERTGGSVSTLTIQRTQQEDSAVYLCASSPGFTGANVLTFGAGSRLTVL.

Regarding this clone: The read terminates 3 residues ahead of where the CDR3 ends, so the germline J gene completes it. The chain recombines TRBV19 with TRBJ1-2; D is possibly TRBD1 (5 bases). Germline V lookup: CDR1 LNHDA, CDR2 SQIVND (reference sequence). Trimming took 10 bases from V and 7 from J, leaving 25 bases between them. The CDR3 contains 15 residues. The sequenced CDR3 bases are TGTGCCACCGCCCCGGGGGGAAATGTCGGCTCTGGC. Amino acids: CATAPGGNVGSG. The full CDR3 sequence reads CATAPGGNVGSGYTF.